A selection of T cell receptor beta chains follows, all from one sample in a study of beta chain features in type 1 diabetes. The protocol was immunoSEQ multiplex PCR, while the TCRdb copy is restricted to in-frame clones and leaves out a portion. This sample has under 250,000 clones, with around an eighth found just once. Sequenced material: naive CD4+ T cells from blood. The receptors were sampled from a woman aged 40 to 50 in good health. Both conserved end residues are part of each CDR3. Fields, in order: CDR3 protein, CDR3 DNA, clone size, J gene, D gene, V gene. The D gene is left open where the match is weak. The size entry is marked missing in some rows and otherwise reads once, few, many or a size class.

CDR3 protein: CASSDRSWQFF
CDR3 DNA: TGTGCCAGCAGTGATCGGAGTTGGCAGTTCTTC
clone size: few
J gene: TRBJ2-1
D gene: NA
V gene: TRBV2

CDR3 protein: CASSSGTSYEQYF
CDR3 DNA: TGTGCCAGCAGCTCGGGAACCTCCTACGAGCAGTACTTC
clone size: NA
J gene: TRBJ2-7
D gene: NA
V gene: TRBV11-2

CDR3 protein: CASSQPTGAGKTQYF
CDR3 DNA: TGCGCCAGCAGCCAACCGACCGGGGCGGGGAAGACCCAGTACTTC
clone size: few
J gene: TRBJ2-5
D gene: NA
V gene: TRBV4-1

CDR3 protein: CASSLIQGGGSGANVLTF
CDR3 DNA: TGTGCCAGCAGCTTAATTCAGGGCGGGGGCTCTGGGGCCAACGTCCTGACTTTC
clone size: NA
J gene: TRBJ2-6
D gene: TRBD2
V gene: TRBV11-2

CDR3 protein: CSAQDWSSSYEQYF
CDR3 DNA: TGCAGCGCCCAAGATTGGTCCAGCTCCTACGAGCAGTACTTC
clone size: NA
J gene: TRBJ2-7
D gene: NA
V gene: TRBV29-1

CDR3 protein: CASSQNTGLGDTGELFF
CDR3 DNA: TGTGCCAGCAGCCAAAATACCGGACTAGGGGACACCGGGGAGCTGTTTTTT
clone size: few
J gene: TRBJ2-2
D gene: TRBD2
V gene: TRBV4-2

CDR3 protein: CASSPGDQETQYF
CDR3 DNA: TGTGCCAGCTCACCAGGAGATCAAGAGACCCAGTACTTC
clone size: NA
J gene: TRBJ2-5
D gene: NA
V gene: TRBV18

CDR3 protein: CASSPTGGVSGYTF
CDR3 DNA: TGTGCCAGCAGTCCCACAGGGGGTGTCTCTGGCTACACCTTC
clone size: NA
J gene: TRBJ1-2
D gene: TRBD1
V gene: TRBV6-6

CDR3 protein: CASSVKSTSGGADTQYF
CDR3 DNA: TGTGCCAGCAGTGTCAAATCGACTAGCGGGGGGGCAGATACGCAGTATTTT
clone size: few
J gene: TRBJ2-3
D gene: TRBD2
V gene: TRBV27

CDR3 protein: CASRRASGGSGANVLTF
CDR3 DNA: TGTGCCAGCAGAAGGGCTAGCGGGGGCTCTGGGGCCAACGTCCTGACTTTC
clone size: many
J gene: TRBJ2-6
D gene: TRBD2
V gene: TRBV7-2

CDR3 protein: CASSLLAESTDTQYF
CDR3 DNA: TGCGCCAGCAGCTTACTAGCGGAAAGCACAGATACGCAGTATTTT
clone size: few
J gene: TRBJ2-3
D gene: TRBD2
V gene: TRBV5-1

CDR3 protein: CASSSRLAGVQETQYF
CDR3 DNA: TGTGCCAGCAGCTCAAGACTAGCGGGGGTCCAAGAGACCCAGTACTTC
clone size: NA
J gene: TRBJ2-5
D gene: TRBD2
V gene: TRBV5-4

CDR3 protein: CASSQTLRTSSPLHF
CDR3 DNA: TGTGCCAGCAGCCAAACCCTACGAACGAGTTCACCCCTCCACTTT
clone size: few
J gene: TRBJ1-6
D gene: NA
V gene: TRBV5-4

CDR3 protein: CASSGTASNSPLHF
CDR3 DNA: TGTGCCAGCAGCGGGACAGCGTCTAATTCACCCCTCCACTTT
clone size: NA
J gene: TRBJ1-6
D gene: TRBD1
V gene: TRBV7-9

CDR3 protein: CASRPGTNEKLFF
CDR3 DNA: TGTGCCAGCAGACCGGGAACTAATGAAAAACTGTTTTTT
clone size: NA
J gene: TRBJ1-4
D gene: NA
V gene: TRBV6-5

CDR3 protein: CASSERTRSSPLHF
CDR3 DNA: TGTGCCAGCAGTGAACGAACAAGATCTTCACCCCTCCACTTT
clone size: NA
J gene: TRBJ1-6
D gene: NA
V gene: TRBV6-1

CDR3 protein: CASSVWTGLAGGEQYF
CDR3 DNA: TGTGCCAGCAGTGTGTGGACCGGACTAGCGGGGGGAGAGCAGTACTTC
clone size: few
J gene: TRBJ2-7
D gene: TRBD2
V gene: TRBV2

CDR3 protein: CASSPGTGVPETQYF
CDR3 DNA: TGTGCCAGCTCACCAGGGACAGGGGTACCAGAGACCCAGTACTTC
clone size: once
J gene: TRBJ2-5
D gene: TRBD1
V gene: TRBV18

CDR3 protein: CASSPQASNQPQHF
CDR3 DNA: TGTGCCAGCTCACCACAAGCGAGCAATCAGCCCCAGCATTTT
clone size: few
J gene: TRBJ1-5
D gene: NA
V gene: TRBV18

CDR3 protein: CASSVRRDTGANVLTF
CDR3 DNA: TGTGCCAGCAGCGTCCGCCGGGACACTGGGGCCAACGTCCTGACTTTC
clone size: few
J gene: TRBJ2-6
D gene: NA
V gene: TRBV2

CDR3 protein: CASSTTGGFSPLHF
CDR3 DNA: TGTGCCAGCAGTACCACAGGGGGCTTTTCACCCCTCCACTTT
clone size: NA
J gene: TRBJ1-6
D gene: TRBD1
V gene: TRBV6-6

CDR3 protein: CASSSQQGRMNSGELFF
CDR3 DNA: TGTGCCAGCTCATCGCAACAGGGTAGGATGAATTCCGGGGAGCTGTTTTTT
clone size: few
J gene: TRBJ2-2
D gene: NA
V gene: TRBV18